A selection of T cell receptor beta chains follows, all from one sample in a study of CD8 T cells in Susac syndrome. TCRdb used MiXCR to reprocess the immunoSEQ multiplex PCR reads, holding one entry per CDR3 protein. The data show under 200,000 distinct CDR3 sequences, roughly 94% seen once. The source material was CD4+ T cells from PBMCs. The receptors come from a human donor in good health. Each CDR3 is given with its conserved first and last residue. A D gene is named only where the DNA matches it firmly. Where a row states a size, it is once, few, many or the class of an expanded clone; other rows omit it.

CDR3aa,CDR3nt,j_gene,abundance,d_gene,v_gene
CASSYSWAPDQETQYF,TGTGCCAGCAGTTACTCGTGGGCTCCGGACCAAGAGACCCAGTACTTC,TRBJ2-5,NA,NA,TRBV6-6
CAWSLQGNEKLFF,TGTGCCTGGAGCCTACAGGGGAATGAAAAACTGTTTTTT,TRBJ1-4,NA,TRBD1,TRBV30
CSAVDVTNYGYTF,TGCAGTGCCGTGGACGTCACTAACTATGGCTACACCTTC,TRBJ1-2,once,NA,TRBV20-1
CSAIPAAMYEQYF,TGCAGTGCTATCCCGGCCGCGATGTACGAGCAGTACTTC,TRBJ2-7,NA,NA,TRBV20-1
CASSISGTANEKLFF,TGTGCCAGTAGTATATCCGGAACGGCTAATGAAAAACTGTTTTTT,TRBJ1-4,NA,NA,TRBV19
CASSPNRGQGDTQYF,TGTGCCAGCAGCCCCAATCGGGGCCAAGGGGATACGCAGTATTTT,TRBJ2-3,NA,NA,TRBV11-2
CASSQDSPQGSYNSPLHF,TGTGCCAGCAGCCAAGATAGTCCACAGGGATCCTATAATTCACCCCTCCACTTT,TRBJ1-6,NA,NA,TRBV3-1
CASSLAGDSGYTF,TGCGCCAGCAGCTTGGCAGGGGACTCCGGCTACACCTTC,TRBJ1-2,NA,NA,TRBV5-1
CASSLGFGHYEQYF,TGTGCCAGCAGCTTGGGATTCGGGCACTACGAGCAGTACTTC,TRBJ2-7,NA,NA,TRBV5-4
CASSTQGVGSPLHF,TGTGCCAGCAGTACGCAGGGAGTGGGTTCACCCCTCCACTTT,TRBJ1-6,NA,NA,TRBV9
CSVGNLQETQYF,TGCAGCGTTGGGAACCTCCAAGAGACCCAGTACTTC,TRBJ2-5,NA,NA,TRBV29-1
CSARDRPKGGYGYTF,TGCAGTGCTAGAGATCGTCCCAAGGGGGGATATGGCTACACCTTC,TRBJ1-2,NA,NA,TRBV20-1
CATSDASTSANNEQFF,TGTGCCACCAGTGATGCCTCGACTAGCGCAAACAATGAGCAGTTCTTC,TRBJ2-1,NA,TRBD2,TRBV24-1
CASNELAGRGEQFF,TGTGCCAGCAACGAACTAGCGGGAAGGGGTGAGCAGTTCTTC,TRBJ2-1,NA,TRBD2,TRBV2
CSAPGRLAGRTDTQYF,TGCAGCGCCCCTGGGAGACTAGCGGGAAGGACAGATACGCAGTATTTT,TRBJ2-3,NA,TRBD2,TRBV29-1
CAVDGGASTDTQYF,TGTGCCGTTGACGGCGGTGCTAGCACAGATACGCAGTATTTT,TRBJ2-3,NA,NA,TRBV24-1
CASSSIKGGGYTF,TGTGCCAGCAGCTCCATCAAAGGAGGAGGCTACACCTTC,TRBJ1-2,NA,NA,TRBV7-9
CASSPGTTGEQYF,TGTGCCAGCAGCCCAGGAACGACAGGAGAGCAGTACTTC,TRBJ2-7,NA,NA,TRBV7-9
CASSQVIGLADIGEQFF,TGTGCCAGCAGCCAAGTAATTGGACTAGCGGATATCGGTGAGCAGTTCTTC,TRBJ2-1,NA,TRBD2,TRBV14
CASSQDRLAGVTGELFF,TGCGCCAGCAGCCAAGATAGGCTAGCGGGAGTTACCGGGGAGCTGTTTTTT,TRBJ2-2,NA,TRBD2,TRBV4-1
CASRTSGGEDIQYF,TGTGCCAGCAGGACCTCAGGCGGGGAGGACATTCAGTACTTC,TRBJ2-4,NA,NA,TRBV12-3/TRBV12-4
CASSQDTGSGYTF,TGTGCCAGCAGCCAAGATACAGGGAGTGGCTACACCTTC,TRBJ1-2,NA,NA,TRBV3-1
CASSQGGGTYNEQFF,TGTGCCAGCAGCCAAGGAGGGGGTACCTACAATGAGCAGTTCTTC,TRBJ2-1,NA,NA,TRBV3-1
CSALRSIGSVQPQHF,TGCAGTGCTCTACGCTCCATAGGGTCGGTTCAGCCCCAGCATTTT,TRBJ1-5,NA,NA,TRBV20-1
CATSDFTSGRYEQFF,TGTGCCACCAGTGATTTCACTAGCGGGAGGTATGAGCAGTTCTTC,TRBJ2-1,NA,TRBD2,TRBV24-1
CASSQDWDRNSPLHF,TGCGCCAGCAGCCAAGATTGGGACAGAAATTCACCCCTCCACTTT,TRBJ1-6,NA,TRBD1,TRBV4-3
CASSPPPGQGSHEQYF,TGTGCCAGCTCACCACCGCCGGGACAGGGGTCCCACGAGCAGTACTTC,TRBJ2-7,NA,TRBD1,TRBV18
CSAAGASNQPQHF,TGCAGTGCTGCGGGAGCTAGCAATCAGCCCCAGCATTTT,TRBJ1-5,NA,NA,TRBV20-1
CAWRINDRAIQYF,TGTGCCTGGAGAATCAACGACCGGGCAATTCAGTACTTC,TRBJ2-4,NA,NA,TRBV30
CASTGLYNEQFF,TGTGCCAGCACGGGACTTTACAATGAGCAGTTCTTC,TRBJ2-1,NA,NA,TRBV3-1
CSVVSGQETQYF,TGCAGCGTTGTAAGCGGACAAGAGACCCAGTACTTC,TRBJ2-5,NA,NA,TRBV29-1
CATSRAWTGNGYTF,TGTGCCACCAGCAGAGCCTGGACAGGGAATGGCTACACCTTC,TRBJ1-2,NA,TRBD1,TRBV15
CATSQTGGSNQPQHF,TGTGCCACCTCTCAAACAGGGGGAAGCAATCAGCCCCAGCATTTT,TRBJ1-5,NA,TRBD1,TRBV19
CAWSRLGGTSGRGYNEQFF,TGTGCCTGGAGCCGCTTGGGCGGGACTAGCGGGAGAGGCTACAATGAGCAGTTCTTC,TRBJ2-1,NA,TRBD2,TRBV30
CASSLVTGYQETQYF,TGCGCCAGCAGCTTGGTTACAGGGTACCAAGAGACCCAGTACTTC,TRBJ2-5,NA,NA,TRBV5-1
CSVETGSYNEQFF,TGCAGCGTTGAAACAGGTTCCTACAATGAGCAGTTCTTC,TRBJ2-1,NA,NA,TRBV29-1
CSARETGWDNQPQHF,TGCAGTGCTAGAGAGACAGGTTGGGACAATCAGCCCCAGCATTTT,TRBJ1-5,NA,NA,TRBV20-1
CAIGRTEYNEQFF,TGTGCCATCGGCCGCACGGAGTACAATGAGCAGTTCTTC,TRBJ2-1,NA,NA,TRBV10-3
CASSVGGRSYEQYF,TGTGCCAGCAGCGTAGGGGGGAGGTCCTACGAGCAGTACTTC,TRBJ2-7,NA,NA,TRBV9
CASSLAVYPADTQYF,TGCGCCAGCAGCTTGGCCGTCTATCCCGCAGATACGCAGTATTTT,TRBJ2-3,NA,NA,TRBV5-1
CASSSEYEQYF,TGTGCCAGTAGTTCGGAGTACGAGCAGTACTTC,TRBJ2-7,NA,NA,TRBV19
CASSSTGSTDTQYF,TGTGCCAGCAGCTCGACAGGGAGCACAGATACGCAGTATTTT,TRBJ2-3,once,TRBD1,TRBV3-1
CASPTSGSYNEQFF,TGTGCCTCCCCGACTAGCGGCTCCTACAATGAGCAGTTCTTC,TRBJ2-1,NA,TRBD2,TRBV30
CSAPTRTDTQYF,TGCAGTGCTCCTACCCGCACAGATACGCAGTATTTT,TRBJ2-3,NA,NA,TRBV20-1
CASSIEGQSYNEQFF,TGTGCCAGTAGTATAGAAGGCCAGTCCTACAATGAGCAGTTCTTC,TRBJ2-1,NA,NA,TRBV19
CAISESAGGRTF,TGTGCCATCAGTGAGTCGGCAGGGGGAAGGACCTTC,TRBJ1-2,NA,TRBD1,TRBV10-3
CATSDPGQGANNEQFF,TGTGCCACCAGTGACCCGGGACAGGGGGCCAACAATGAGCAGTTCTTC,TRBJ2-1,NA,TRBD1,TRBV24-1
CASSPLTGNQPQHF,TGTGCCAGCAGTCCGTTGACAGGGAATCAGCCCCAGCATTTT,TRBJ1-5,NA,TRBD1,TRBV6-5
CASRDAQITEAFF,TGTGCCAGCAGAGACGCCCAGATCACTGAAGCTTTCTTT,TRBJ1-1,NA,NA,TRBV13
CASSPWRTGGKYF,TGTGCCAGCAGTCCTTGGAGGACAGGAGGAAAATACTTC,TRBJ2-5,NA,TRBD1,TRBV12-3/TRBV12-4
CASSPAPGPQHF,TGTGCCAGCAGTCCCGCCCCTGGACCCCAGCATTTT,TRBJ1-5,NA,NA,TRBV28
CASSFGGASYEQYF,TGTGCCAGCAGCTTCGGTGGTGCCTCCTACGAGCAGTACTTC,TRBJ2-7,NA,NA,TRBV9
CASSSLAGANVLTF,TGTGCCAGCAGTTCCCTGGCGGGGGCCAACGTCCTGACTTTC,TRBJ2-6,NA,NA,TRBV7-8
CASTLGGPGETQYF,TGTGCCAGCACCCTAGGTGGGCCGGGGGAGACCCAGTACTTC,TRBJ2-5,NA,NA,TRBV7-2
CASSQGLAGDNEQFF,TGTGCTAGCAGCCAGGGACTAGCGGGAGACAATGAGCAGTTCTTC,TRBJ2-1,few,TRBD2,TRBV7-7
CSVRGGSNQPQHF,TGCAGCGTACGGGGAGGCAGCAATCAGCCCCAGCATTTT,TRBJ1-5,NA,NA,TRBV29-1